The rows below give T cell receptor beta chains drawn from one sample of a study of Graves' ophthalmopathy and Graves' hyperthyroidism. MiXCR, run by TCRdb on the multiplex PCR reads, gives a single entry per CDR3 protein. The sample consists of around 590,000 distinct CDR3 sequences, less than 45% of them appearing once. Sequencing used peripheral blood or thyroid tissue (not recorded which). The receptors were sampled from an adult man with Graves' hyperthyroidism. Each CDR3 is given with its conserved first and last residue. The order of the fields is clone size, D gene, J gene, V gene, CDR3 DNA, CDR3 protein. The D gene is left open where the match is weak. Not all rows give a size; the values are once, few, many and, for expanded clones, a class.

many	-	TRBJ1-5	TRBV3-1	TGTGCCAGCAGCCAAGTTGATGGTCAGCCCCAGCATTTT	CASSQVDGQPQHF
many	TRBD2	TRBJ2-2	TRBV24-1	TGTGCCACCAGTGATCTACCCCTAGCGGGAAGGGCCGGGGAGCTGTTTTTT	CATSDLPLAGRAGELFF
few	-	TRBJ2-6	TRBV5-1	TGCGCCAGCACCAAGGGACACAGGGCGGATGGGGCCAACGTCCTGACTTTC	CASTKGHRADGANVLTF
-	TRBD1	TRBJ1-2	TRBV4-2	TGTGCCAGCAGCCCTCGGACAGGGGGCCTTCGCGACTATGGCTACACCTTC	CASSPRTGGLRDYGYTF
-	TRBD2	TRBJ2-5	TRBV10-3	TGTGCCAGCGTCATAGGGCTAGCGGGATCAGTGACCCAGTACTTC	CASVIGLAGSVTQYF
few	-	TRBJ2-7	TRBV7-9	TGTGCCAGCAGCTTAGATTCGGGGCCGCTTGGCGAGCAGTACTTC	CASSLDSGPLGEQYF
many	-	TRBJ2-7	TRBV10-3	TGTGCCATCGCGGTAGCGGAGACCTACGAGCAGTACTTC	CAIAVAETYEQYF
many	-	TRBJ2-2	TRBV14	TGTGCCAGCAGCCATCTGGGATACGGGACCTTAACCGGGGAGCTGTTTTTT	CASSHLGYGTLTGELFF
many	TRBD2	TRBJ2-7	TRBV5-1	TGCGCCAGCCGACTCGAGCGGGGGACATTCGAGCAGTACTTC	CASRLERGTFEQYF
many	-	TRBJ1-2	TRBV5-1	TGCGCCAGCAGTGGAACGGGGCCTGGCTACACCTTC	CASSGTGPGYTF
once	TRBD1	TRBJ2-7	TRBV19	TGTGCCACCTCGTTTGGGACAGGGGGCTCAACCTACGAGCAGTACTTC	CATSFGTGGSTYEQYF
few	-	TRBJ1-3	TRBV19	TGTGCCAGCACAACAGGGACCTCCTTGCGAAACACCATATATTTT	CASTTGTSLRNTIYF
-	TRBD1	TRBJ1-5	TRBV5-5	TGTGCCAGCAGCTTCAGAGGGGGCGGCAATCAGCCCCAGCATTTT	CASSFRGGGNQPQHF
few	-	TRBJ1-1	TRBV24-1	TGTGCCACCAGGAGCCTACAGGGTCGAGGCGACACTGAAGCTTTCTTT	CATRSLQGRGDTEAFF
-	TRBD2	TRBJ2-1	TRBV20-1	TGCAGTGCTAGAGATCGGGGCGGGGGGGATGGTGAGCAGTTCTTC	CSARDRGGGDGEQFF
few	-	TRBJ1-1	TRBV3-1	TGTGCCAGCAGCCAAGTAACAAACGAAGCTTTCTTT	CASSQVTNEAFF
many	-	TRBJ2-6	TRBV6-5	TGTGCCAGTTCACCTCCGCACTCTGGGGCCAACGTCCTGACTTTC	CASSPPHSGANVLTF
many	TRBD1	TRBJ1-1	TRBV20-1	TGCAGTGCTATCGACAGGGAATGGTCTGAAGCTTTCTTT	CSAIDREWSEAFF
few	-	TRBJ1-2	TRBV2	TGTGCCAGCTCACCACAACCCCGGGGGGCCTATGGCTACACCTTC	CASSPQPRGAYGYTF
-	TRBD2	TRBJ2-7	TRBV20-1	TGCAGTGCTAGAGATCGAGCAGGGATTTCACTAGCGGGTTACTACGAGCAGTACTTC	CSARDRAGISLAGYYEQYF
-	-	TRBJ2-7	TRBV7-2	TGTGCCAGCAGCTTAGGAGCGCTCCACAATGAGCAGTACTTC	CASSLGALHNEQYF
-	-	TRBJ1-2	TRBV5-4	TGTGCCAGCAGCTTGGCGGGACGGGGAGGCTACACCTTC	CASSLAGRGGYTF
once	-	TRBJ2-5	TRBV7-6	TGTGCCAGCAGTTTATTGGGGACCCGAAGACAAGAGACCCAGTACTTC	CASSLLGTRRQETQYF
-	-	TRBJ2-5	TRBV7-2	TGTGCCAGCAGCTTGCAGACAGGCCTCCAAGAGACCCAGTACTTC	CASSLQTGLQETQYF
many	-	TRBJ1-5	TRBV24-1	TGTGCCACCAGTGAGGGCCCCGATTCGGAGTCCCAGCATTTT	CATSEGPDSESQHF
few	TRBD2	TRBJ2-2	TRBV4-2	TGTGCCAGCAGCCAAGGTAGCGGGGGGAAGACCGGGGAGCTGTTTTTT	CASSQGSGGKTGELFF
few	TRBD2	TRBJ2-7	TRBV6-5	TGTGCCAGCAGCCAAACACCTCGGACTAGCGGTTTTCCCTACGAGCAGTACTTC	CASSQTPRTSGFPYEQYF
many	TRBD1	TRBJ2-7	TRBV5-8	TGTGCCAGCAGGCCGGGACAGGGAAGCGAGCAGTACTTC	CASRPGQGSEQYF